Shown below are 22 T cell receptor beta chains from a single sample sequenced in a study of CD8+CD57+ T cells in acquired aplastic anemia. The TCR beta profiling, which covered VDJ combination and CDR3 sequence, was carried out using genomic DNA as the template. TCRdb used MiXCR to reprocess the reads, holding one entry per CDR3 protein. This sample has 200,000 to 250,000 distinct CDR3 sequences, with 34% found just once. The specimen sequenced was sorted CD4+, CD8+, or CD8+CD57+ T cells (not recorded which) from PBMCs. The receptors originated from a human donor in good health, serving as a control.

Notes on this clonotype: A read error is possible here, since a much larger clone lies one base away. The gene calls are TRBV5-1 and TRBJ2-7; D is possibly TRBD1 (5 bases). Germline CDR1 is SGHRS and CDR2 is YFSETQ. V was pared by 4 bases and J by 1 base, with 15 bases between. The CDR3 consists of 15 residues. CDR3 bases: TGCGCCAGCAGCCCTAGGGGCGGATTGTCCTACGAGCAGTACTTC. Encoded protein: CASSPRGGLSYEQYF.

The chain uses TRBV5-4 and TRBJ2-1; 9 positions agree with TRBD1. V shed 2 bases and J 9 bases; nucleotides not matched to a gene: 9. Germline assignment: CDR1 SGHNT and CDR2 YYREEE (reference sequence). The CDR3 is 15 amino acids. The CDR3 DNA follows: TGTGCCAGCAGCTTCTTAACAGGGGGCGAGGCTGAGCAGTTCTTC. This encodes CASSFLTGGEAEQFF.

The chain is built from TRBV20-1 and TRBJ1-2, with D hard to call. The germline gives CDR1 DFQATT, CDR2 SNEGSKA (reference sequence). Trimming stripped 5 bases from V and 8 bases from J, with 15 bases between. The CDR3 totals 12 residues. The DNA for the CDR3 is TGCAGTGCTTCCCGACCGGGGAAAGGCTACACCTTC. As protein: CSASRPGKGYTF.

This clonotype was detected only a few times. V and J are TRBV11-1 and TRBJ1-2; TRBD1 aligns across 12 bases. Germline V lookup: CDR1 SGHAT, CDR2 FQDESV (reference sequence). With V trimmed by 3 bases and J by 7 bases, 9 bases remained unmatched. This CDR3 region has 16 residues. CDR3 nucleotides: TGTGCCAGCAGCTTCCCCGGGACAGGGGGCGCAGGTGGCTACACCTTC. This sequence encodes CASSFPGTGGAGGYTF.

This clonotype was recorded at least ten times. This sequence joins TRBV25-1 and TRBJ2-7; 8 positions agree with TRBD1. V was pared by 3 bases and J by 2 bases, with 0 bases of the junction left unmatched. This CDR3 is 13 amino acids long. Germline loops: CDR1 MGHDK, CDR2 SYGVNS. The CDR3 nucleotides are TGTGCCAGCAGTGACAGGGGGCCCTACGAGCAGTACTTC. Translating gives CASSDRGPYEQYF.

The sample holds many counts of this clonotype. The V gene is TRBV2, the J gene TRBJ2-1, with unresolved D. There are 12 residues in the CDR3. Trimming stripped 4 bases from V and 7 bases from J, with 8 bases between. Germline CDR1 is SNHLY and CDR2 is FYNNEI. The CDR3 DNA sequence: TGTGCCAGCAGTGCCGGGTCTAATGAGCAGTTCTTC. Residues: CASSAGSNEQFF.

The rearrangement links TRBV25-1 to TRBJ1-1; TRBD1 aligns across 8 bases. CDR1 is MGHDK and CDR2 is SYGVNS in the germline V gene. V lost 5 bases and J lost 5; bases outside the gene matches: 13. This CDR3 is built from 16 residues. CDR3 DNA sequence: TGTGCCAGCAGTTTTACACAGGGGGGGTCGGGTACTGAAGCTTTCTTT. It yields the protein CASSFTQGGSGTEAFF. Full variable domain (outside the CDR3, taken from reference TRBV25-1 and TRBJ1-1): EADIYQTPRYLVIGTGKKITLECSQTMGHDKMYWYQQDPGMELHLIHYSYGVNSTEKGDLSSESTVSRIRTEHFPLTLESARPSHTSQYLCASSFTQGGSGTEAFFGQGTRLTVV.

This clonotype was detected many times. The chain links TRBV6-1 to TRBJ2-7, with D tentatively TRBD2 (6 bases). The germline CDR1 and CDR2 sequences are MNHNS and SASEGT. Trimming removed 6 bases at V and 7 bases at J, with 13 bases between. The CDR3 runs to 12 residues. The CDR3: CASRADGGEQYF. DNA of the CDR3: TGTGCCAGCAGAGCGGACGGAGGGGAGCAGTACTTC.

This clonotype was counted at least ten times. The chain has TRBV5-1 and TRBJ2-7; TRBD1 aligns across 9 bases. The CDR3 sequence is 15 residues long. The germline gives CDR1 SGHRS, CDR2 YFSETQ. Losses at the gene ends were 4 bases for V and 4 bases for J; bases not matched to a gene: 9. CDR3 sequence: CASSQQGATGYEQYF. The CDR3 DNA reads as TGCGCCAGCAGCCAACAGGGGGCAACCGGTTACGAGCAGTACTTC.

The chain uses TRBV11-3 and TRBJ1-2; the D gene is possibly TRBD1 (6 bases). The CDR3 runs to 15 residues. Trimming left V 5 bases short and J 2 bases short, with 15 bases between. Germline V gene data show CDR1 as SGHNT and CDR2 as YENEEA. This CDR3 reads CASSLGQPLNYGYTF. As DNA, the CDR3 is TGTGCCAGCAGCCTCGGACAGCCGCTAAACTATGGCTACACCTTC.

J is TRBJ2-7 and V is TRBV24-1; D is undetermined. CDR3 length: 15 amino acids. V was shortened by 3 bases and J by 2 bases, with 13 bases between the two germline ends. The germline CDR1 and CDR2 sequences are KGHDR and SFDVKD. CDR3 region: CATSDIRANTYEQYF. CDR3 sequence (DNA): TGTGCCACCAGTGATATCAGAGCGAACACCTACGAGCAGTACTTC.

This clonotype was observed a handful of times. A much larger clone lies a single base off, so this may be a read error. The V call is TRBV20-1, the J call TRBJ1-2; a possible D gene is TRBD1 (5 bases). There are 16 residues in the CDR3. The V gene lost 3 bases and the J gene lost 6 bases, with 23 bases spanning the gap. Germline V gene sequence: CDR1 DFQATT, CDR2 SNEGSKA (reference sequence). CDR3 in amino acids: CSASGTIMGQEDGYTF. CDR3 DNA sequence: TGCAGTGCTAGCGGAACGATAATGGGGCAAGAGGATGGCTACACCTTC.

This clonotype was observed at least ten times. This sequence joins TRBV7-9 and TRBJ2-1; D may be TRBD1 (6 bases). Germline assignment: CDR1 SEHNR and CDR2 FQNEAQ (reference sequence). The CDR3 consists of 14 residues. Trimming left V 5 bases short and J 10 bases short, with 18 bases between. The CDR3 bases are TGTGCCAGCAGCCAAGAGAACGTACAGGGCGAGCAGTTCTTC. It yields the protein CASSQENVQGEQFF.

Points on this clonotype: A read error may be the cause here, since a much bigger clone is one base away. V is TRBV7-2 and J is TRBJ2-5; maybe TRBD2 (5 bases). Germline CDR1 reads SGHTA; CDR2 reads FQGNSA. CDR3 length equals 14 residues. The CDR3 sequence is CAGSLVALAGTQYF. CDR3 sequence (DNA): TGTGCCGGCAGCTTAGTAGCCCTAGCCGGGACCCAGTACTTC.

This clonotype has just a few counts. This chain links TRBV10-1 with TRBJ1-6; D unresolved. Germline lookup yields CDR1 WNHNN and CDR2 SYGVQD (reference sequence). The CDR3 contains 13 residues. V lost 8 bases and J 5 bases, leaving 10 bases between the germline ends. CDR3 in DNA: TGCGCCAGCCTGGCGCGGAATAATTCACCCCTCCACTTT. Protein: CASLARNNSPLHF.

This chain connects TRBV6-1 to TRBJ2-7, with TRBD1 as a possible D gene (6 bases). V shed 6 bases and J shed 1 base, with 13 bases lying between them. The CDR3 runs 14 residues. Germline V gene sequence: CDR1 MNHNS, CDR2 SASEGT. The CDR3, as DNA: TGTGCCAGCAGCCCACGGACAGAATCCTACGAGCAGTACTTC. It translates to CASSPRTESYEQYF.

The chain joins TRBV11-2 to TRBJ2-3; D unresolved. The CDR3 totals 16 residues. Germline assignment: CDR1 SGHAT and CDR2 FQNNGV. Deletions cut 1 base from V and 2 bases from J, with 13 bases between. The CDR3 region has the DNA TGTGCCAGCAGCTTAGGGAATATGAGGACCACAGATACGCAGTATTTT. Translated: CASSLGNMRTTDTQYF.

This clonotype has a count of ten or more. CDR3 sequence reads: CASTQLKRTQFF. CDR3 coding DNA: TGTGCCAGCACTCAATTGAAGCGCACGCAGTTCTTC. The chain combines TRBV12-3 or TRBV12-4 with TRBJ2-1; D is uncertain. Trimming pared 7 bases from V and 12 bases from J, leaving 16 bases between. The CDR3 covers 12 residues.

The chain employs TRBV7-3 and TRBJ2-5; maybe TRBD2 (6 bases). This CDR3 is 12 amino acids long. The V and J ends lost 5 bases and 5 bases respectively, with 9 bases between them. Per the germline V gene, CDR1 is SGHTA and CDR2 is FQGTGA. CDR3 in DNA: TGTGCCAGCAGCGCGCTAGCGGAGACCCAGTACTTC. It translates to CASSALAETQYF.

This clonotype occurred a few times. The rearrangement uses TRBV19 and TRBJ2-7; D possibly matches TRBD1 or TRBD2 (6 bases each). The CDR3 length is 15 residues. Trimming left V 3 bases short and J 5 bases short, with 17 bases between. The germline V gene encodes CDR1 LNHDA and CDR2 SQIVND (reference sequence). CDR3 sequence reads: CASSIVPGAVHEQYF. The CDR3 DNA is TGTGCCAGTAGTATCGTACCGGGGGCGGTCCACGAGCAGTACTTC.

The J gene is TRBJ1-2, the V gene TRBV7-9; D gene unclear. V was cut by 2 bases and J by 7 bases, with 14 bases left in between. Germline loops: CDR1 SEHNR, CDR2 FQNEAQ (reference sequence). CDR3 length: 14 amino acids. The CDR3 sequence: CASSLSVAATGYTF. The CDR3 DNA is TGTGCCAGCAGCTTATCTGTCGCGGCCACTGGCTACACCTTC.

This clonotype was detected ten times or more. V is TRBV7-2 and J is TRBJ2-1; unclear D gene. There are 13 residues in the CDR3. V lost 5 bases, J lost 5 bases, and 10 bases lay in between. Per germline, CDR1 SGHTA and CDR2 FQGNSA. CDR3 region: CASSPRRDNEQFF. The CDR3 nucleotides are TGTGCCAGCAGCCCAAGAAGGGACAATGAGCAGTTCTTC.